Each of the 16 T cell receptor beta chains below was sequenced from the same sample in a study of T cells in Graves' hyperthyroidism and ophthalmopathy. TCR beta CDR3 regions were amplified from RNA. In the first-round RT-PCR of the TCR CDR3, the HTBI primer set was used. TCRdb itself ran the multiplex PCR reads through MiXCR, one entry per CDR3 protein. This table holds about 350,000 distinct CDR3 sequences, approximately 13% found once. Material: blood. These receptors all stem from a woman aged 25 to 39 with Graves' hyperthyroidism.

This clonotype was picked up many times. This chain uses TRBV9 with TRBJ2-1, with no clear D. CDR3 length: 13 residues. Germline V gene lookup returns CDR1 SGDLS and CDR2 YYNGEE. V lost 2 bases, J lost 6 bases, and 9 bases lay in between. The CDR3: CASSVAAFNEQFF. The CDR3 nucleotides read TGTGCCAGCAGCGTTGCCGCCTTCAATGAGCAGTTCTTC.

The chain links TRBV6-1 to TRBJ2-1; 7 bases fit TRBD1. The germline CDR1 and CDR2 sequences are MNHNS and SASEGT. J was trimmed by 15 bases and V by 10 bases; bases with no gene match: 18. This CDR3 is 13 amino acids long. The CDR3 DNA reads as TGTGCCACAAGTCGGACAGGCGGTTTAAGTTTGTTCTTC. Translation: CATSRTGGLSLFF.

This CDR3 reads CSVEVRRGEQFF. DNA for the CDR3: TGCAGCGTTGAAGTTCGGCGAGGTGAGCAGTTCTTC. The rearrangement uses TRBV29-1 and TRBJ2-1; no reliable D call. Germline CDR1 reads SQVTM; CDR2 reads ANQGSEA. The germline V and J ends were trimmed by 1 base and 9 bases, with 10 bases remaining between them. CDR3 length: 12 amino acids.

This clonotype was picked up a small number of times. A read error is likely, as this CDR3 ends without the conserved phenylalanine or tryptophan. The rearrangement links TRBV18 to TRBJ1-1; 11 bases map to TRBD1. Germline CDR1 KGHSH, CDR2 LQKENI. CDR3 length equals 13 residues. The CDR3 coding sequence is TGTGCCAGCGGGGACAGGGGGAACGCTGAAGCTTTCTCT. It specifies CASGDRGNAEAFS.

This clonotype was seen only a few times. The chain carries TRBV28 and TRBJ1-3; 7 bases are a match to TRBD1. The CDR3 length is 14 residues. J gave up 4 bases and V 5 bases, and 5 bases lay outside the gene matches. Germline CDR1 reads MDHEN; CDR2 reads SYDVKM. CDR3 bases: TGTGCCAGCAGTCTCACAGGGGTCGGAAACACCATATATTTT. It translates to CASSLTGVGNTIYF.

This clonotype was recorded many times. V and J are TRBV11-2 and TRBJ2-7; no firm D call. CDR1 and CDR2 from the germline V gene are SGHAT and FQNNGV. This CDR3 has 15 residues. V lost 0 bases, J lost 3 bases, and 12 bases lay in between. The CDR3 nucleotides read TGTGCCAGCAGCTTAGAACTCTCAGCGAGCTACGAGCAGTACTTC. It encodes CASSLELSASYEQYF.

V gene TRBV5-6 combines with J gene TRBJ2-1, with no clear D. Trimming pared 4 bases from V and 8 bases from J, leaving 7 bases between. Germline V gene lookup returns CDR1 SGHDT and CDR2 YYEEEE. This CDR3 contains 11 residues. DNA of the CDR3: TGTGCCAGCAGCCTCGACGATGAGCAGTTCTTC. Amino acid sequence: CASSLDDEQFF.

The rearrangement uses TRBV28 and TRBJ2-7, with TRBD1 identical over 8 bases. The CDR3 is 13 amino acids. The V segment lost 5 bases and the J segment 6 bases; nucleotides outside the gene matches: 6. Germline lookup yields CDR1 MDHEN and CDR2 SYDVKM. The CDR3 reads CASSTGGWTEQYF. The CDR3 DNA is TGTGCCAGCAGTACAGGGGGTTGGACCGAGCAGTACTTC.

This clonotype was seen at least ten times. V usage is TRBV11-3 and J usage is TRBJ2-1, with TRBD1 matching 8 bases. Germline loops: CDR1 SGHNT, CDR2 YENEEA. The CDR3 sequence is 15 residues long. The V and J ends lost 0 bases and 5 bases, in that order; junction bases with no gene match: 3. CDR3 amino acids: CASSLDRGLHNEQFF. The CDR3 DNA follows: TGTGCCAGCAGCTTAGACAGGGGGCTACACAATGAGCAGTTCTTC.

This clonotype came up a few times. The CDR3 here is CASRDGGPMGDGYTF. The CDR3, as DNA: TGTGCCAGCAGGGACGGGGGCCCAATGGGGGATGGCTACACCTTC. This chain connects TRBV6-1 to TRBJ1-2, with D perhaps matching TRBD1 (6 bases). The CDR3 has 15 residues. Germline CDR1 reads MNHNS; CDR2 reads SASEGT. The ends were cut back, 6 bases at V and 6 bases at J, with 20 bases in the middle.

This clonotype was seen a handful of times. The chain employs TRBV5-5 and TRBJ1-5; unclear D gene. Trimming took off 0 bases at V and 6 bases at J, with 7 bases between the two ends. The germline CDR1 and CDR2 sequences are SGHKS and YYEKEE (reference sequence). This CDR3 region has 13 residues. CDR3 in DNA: TGTGCCAGCAGCTTGGCCAGTGGTCAGCCCCAGCATTTT. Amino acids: CASSLASGQPQHF.

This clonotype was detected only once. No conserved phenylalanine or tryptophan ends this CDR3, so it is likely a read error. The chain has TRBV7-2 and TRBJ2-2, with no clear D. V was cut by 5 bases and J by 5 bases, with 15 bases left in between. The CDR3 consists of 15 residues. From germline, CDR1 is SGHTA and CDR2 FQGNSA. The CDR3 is CASSQSDSWTGELFI. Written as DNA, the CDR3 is TGTGCCAGCAGCCAATCCGACTCTTGGACCGGGGAGCTGTTTATT.

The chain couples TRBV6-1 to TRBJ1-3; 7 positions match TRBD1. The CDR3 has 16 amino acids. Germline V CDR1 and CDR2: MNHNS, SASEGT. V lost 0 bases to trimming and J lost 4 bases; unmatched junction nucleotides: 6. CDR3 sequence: CASSEATTGRGNTIYF. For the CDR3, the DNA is TGTGCCAGCAGTGAAGCCACGACAGGGCGGGGAAACACCATATATTTT.

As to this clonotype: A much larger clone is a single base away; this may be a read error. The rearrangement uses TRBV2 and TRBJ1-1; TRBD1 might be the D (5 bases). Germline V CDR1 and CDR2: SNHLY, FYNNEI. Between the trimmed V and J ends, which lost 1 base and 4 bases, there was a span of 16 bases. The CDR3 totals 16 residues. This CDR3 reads CASSEESRVASTEAFF. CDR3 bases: TGTGCCAGCAGTGAAGAATCCAGGGTGGCGAGCACTGAAGCTTTCTTT. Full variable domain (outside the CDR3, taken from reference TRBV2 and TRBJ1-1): EPEVTQTPSHQVTQMGQEVILRCVPISNHLYFYWYRQILGQKVEFLVSFYNNEISEKSEIFDDQFSVERPDGSNFTLKIRSTKLEDSAMYFCASSEESRVASTEAFFGQGTRLTVV.

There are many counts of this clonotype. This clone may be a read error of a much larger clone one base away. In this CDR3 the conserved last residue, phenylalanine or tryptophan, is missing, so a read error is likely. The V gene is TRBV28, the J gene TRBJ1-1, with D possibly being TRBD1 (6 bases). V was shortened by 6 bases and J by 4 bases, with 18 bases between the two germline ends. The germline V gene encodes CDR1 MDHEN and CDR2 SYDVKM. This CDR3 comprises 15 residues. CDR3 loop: CASRPTGGQGTEAFL. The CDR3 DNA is TGTGCCAGCAGACCTACCGGGGGCCAAGGCACTGAAGCTTTCCTT.

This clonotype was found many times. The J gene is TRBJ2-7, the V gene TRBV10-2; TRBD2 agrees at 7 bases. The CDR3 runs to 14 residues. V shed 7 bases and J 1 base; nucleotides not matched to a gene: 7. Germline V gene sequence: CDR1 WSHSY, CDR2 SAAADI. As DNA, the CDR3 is TGCGCCAGCACAGGTCTAGCGGTTTCCTACGAGCAGTACTTC. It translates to CASTGLAVSYEQYF.